Here is one T cell receptor beta chain with its context. Its cognate antigen is unknown. This sample is drawn from a study of cytomegalovirus exposure and HLA in healthy donors. Whole-study findings and limits: Later examination showed HLA-associated TCR beta chains had greater clonal expansion than equally common others. Follow-up analysis later connected one missense variant in DCLRE1C with trimming of TCR beta V- and J-genes. The study put some 150 TCR beta chains on its list as cytomegalovirus-associated. Highest at DRB1 and lowest at HLA-C, TCR association rates differed among HLA loci in a later analysis.

13 Jbeta primers and 60 Vbeta primers were used for the PCR. Libraries were prepared by immunoSEQ multiplex PCR; TCRdb keeps only in-frame clonotypes and omits some of them. The table has 150,000 or so clones, 70% to 80% seen once. Per germline, CDR1 LNHDA and CDR2 SQIVND (reference sequence). The CDR3 runs to 15 residues. The V end was cut by 4 bases, the J end by 4 bases, with 14 bases between. Specimen: PBMCs. This chain uses TRBV19 with TRBJ2-1; the D gene is possibly TRBD1 (5 bases). This clonotype was sampled from a woman in her 40s in good health and CMV-seronegative. The CDR3 DNA reads TGTGCCAGTAGTAAGACAGCCTTGGGGTACAATGAGCAGTTCTTC. This gives the protein CASSKTALGYNEQFF.